One and the same sample provided the 16 T cell receptor beta chains below, sequenced in a study of blood T cells in healthy people across ages (dated by TCRdb to between 2014 and 2016). The library was made by 5' RACE. The instrument given in TCRdb is Illumina HiSeq 2500. A second roughly 6 to 12 cycle PCR used a sample-barcoded 5' primer and a J-beta primer mix. The raw public data were reprocessed by TCRdb itself: fastp quality trimming at Q25, MiXCR clonotype calling, in-frame beta chains only. Rows merge per CDR3 protein into single entries with the most common DNA and genes. The sample table lists 700,000 or so distinct CDR3 sequences, roughly 20% of them with a count of one. Of the sample, less than 25% falls within the top ten clones. Sequencing was carried out using blood. These receptors were obtained from a man in his sixties or seventies in good health.

This chain joins TRBV5-1 and TRBJ2-1, with TRBD1 matching 7 bases. The CDR3 consists of 15 residues. The V segment lost 2 bases and the J segment 6 bases; nucleotides outside the gene matches: 8. CDR1 is SGHRS, CDR2 YFSETQ, per germline. The DNA for the CDR3 is TGCGCCAGCAGCTTACCGGGACAGACCGGCAATGAGCAGTTCTTC. It codes for CASSLPGQTGNEQFF.

This clonotype was counted a few times. The V gene is TRBV20-1, the J gene TRBJ1-5; the D gene is possibly TRBD1 (6 bases). V lost 7 bases to trimming and J lost 0 bases, with 13 bases between them. Germline CDR1 DFQATT, CDR2 SNEGSKA (reference sequence). The CDR3 has 14 amino acids. CDR3 sequence: CSVGRGGSNQPQHF. The CDR3 DNA reads as TGCAGTGTTGGGAGGGGGGGTAGCAATCAGCCCCAGCATTTT.

This chain uses TRBV6-5 with TRBJ1-4; no clear D gene. The germline V gene encodes CDR1 MNHEY and CDR2 SVGAGI. The CDR3 has 15 amino acids. V lost 2 bases and J 5 bases, leaving 12 bases between the germline ends. CDR3 sequence reads: CASSYQVTSNEKLFF. The CDR3 DNA is TGTGCCAGCAGTTACCAGGTTACTTCCAATGAAAAACTGTTTTTT.

This chain links TRBV18 with TRBJ1-2; tentative D call: TRBD1 (5 bases). CDR3 length: 16 amino acids. Trimming pared 8 bases from V and 4 bases from J, leaving 23 bases between. Germline CDR1 reads KGHSH; CDR2 reads LQKENI. This CDR3 reads CASTRDLSVDGYGYTF. The CDR3 coding sequence is TGTGCCAGCACCCGGGACTTAAGCGTAGATGGCTATGGCTACACCTTC. The whole variable domain, remainder taken from reference TRBV18 and TRBJ1-2, is NAGVMQNPRHLVRRRGQEARLRCSPMKGHSHVYWYRQLPEEGLKFMVYLQKENIIDESGMPKERFSAEFPKEGPSILRIQQVVRGDSAAYFCASTRDLSVDGYGYTFGSGTRLTVV.

The chain has TRBV5-1 and TRBJ1-2; D remains unclear. Deletions cut 0 bases from V and 4 bases from J, with 13 bases between. The CDR3 loop spans 15 amino acids. Per the germline V gene, CDR1 is SGHRS and CDR2 is YFSETQ. In nucleotides, the CDR3 is TGCGCCAGCAGCTTGGATCCTAACCTTGGCTATGGCTACACCTTC. It translates to CASSLDPNLGYGYTF.

This clonotype was seen a few times. CDR3 in amino acids: CASRETGGAYNEQFF. In DNA form, the CDR3 reads TGTGCCAGCAGAGAAACCGGAGGGGCCTACAATGAGCAGTTCTTC. This chain links TRBV6-5 with TRBJ2-1, with D possibly being TRBD2 (6 bases). This CDR3 comprises 15 residues. The V gene lost 6 bases and the J gene lost 2 bases, with 14 bases spanning the gap. Germline CDR1 reads MNHEY; CDR2 reads SVGAGI.

This clonotype was counted a few times. The CDR3 sequence is CASRKDGTTNTGELFF. DNA for the CDR3: TGTGCCAGCAGGAAAGATGGGACCACCAACACCGGGGAGCTGTTTTTT. The chain recombines TRBV2 with TRBJ2-2; possibly TRBD1 or TRBD2 for D (5 bases each). V was pared by 6 bases and J by 2 bases, with 16 bases between. Germline loops: CDR1 SNHLY, CDR2 FYNNEI. This CDR3 has 16 amino acids.

The chain has TRBV4-2 and TRBJ1-2; D is unresolved. The ends were cut back, 0 bases at V and 2 bases at J, with 7 bases in the middle. The CDR3 covers 14 residues. Germline lookup yields CDR1 LGHNA and CDR2 YNFKEQ. The CDR3 DNA reads TGTGCCAGCAGCCAAGATATTTGGAACTATGGCTACACCTTC. This translates into CASSQDIWNYGYTF.

As DNA, the CDR3 is TGCGCCAGCAGCTTGGCGCCGGGGCCTGAAAAACTGTTTTTT. Translation gives CASSLAPGPEKLFF. The rearrangement links TRBV5-1 to TRBJ1-4; possible D gene TRBD1, 5 bases. The CDR3 extends over 14 amino acids. Germline-derived CDR1 and CDR2 are SGHRS and YFSETQ. The V end was cut by 0 bases, the J end by 7 bases, with 10 bases between. The full variable domain, completed using reference TRBV5-1 and TRBJ1-4, is KAGVTQTPRYLIKTRGQQVTLSCSPISGHRSVSWYQQTPGQGLQFLFEYFSETQRNKGNFPGRFSGRQFSNSRSEMNVSTLELGDSALYLCASSLAPGPEKLFFGSGTQLSVL.

V usage is TRBV6-6 and J usage is TRBJ2-7; D not resolved. V lost 0 bases and J 9 bases, leaving 12 bases between the germline ends. Germline loops: CDR1 MNHNY, CDR2 SVGAGI (reference sequence). The CDR3 has 13 residues. CDR3 loop: CASSYSKEVGQYF. The DNA for the CDR3 is TGTGCCAGCAGTTACTCGAAAGAGGTCGGGCAGTACTTC.

V gene TRBV12-3 or TRBV12-4 combines with J gene TRBJ1-3, with D maybe TRBD1 (5 bases). Deletions cut 1 base from V and 3 bases from J, with 13 bases between. The CDR3 is made up of 16 amino acids. The CDR3 bases are TGTGCCAGCAGTTTAGTGTGGGGGTATGGTGGAAACACCATATATTTT. Translated, it gives CASSLVWGYGGNTIYF.

This clonotype was counted a few times. The genes are TRBV4-2 and TRBJ2-2, with unresolved D. The CDR3 runs to 15 residues. V shed 0 bases and J shed 4 bases, with 9 bases lying between them. The germline CDR1 and CDR2 sequences are LGHNA and YNFKEQ. The chain's CDR3 is CASSQDRWVTGELFF. DNA for the CDR3: TGTGCCAGCAGCCAAGATCGGTGGGTCACCGGGGAGCTGTTTTTT.

This clonotype was observed a handful of times. Written as DNA, the CDR3 is TGCAGTGCAACACTAGCGGGGGGAGTTTTGAATGAGCAGTTCTTC. Its translation: CSATLAGGVLNEQFF. V gene TRBV20-1 combines with J gene TRBJ2-1; 12 bases agree with TRBD2. V lost 6 bases and J lost 7; bases outside the gene matches: 10. This CDR3 has 15 amino acids. Germline-derived CDR1 and CDR2 are DFQATT and SNEGSKA (reference sequence).

This clonotype was picked up a small number of times. The J gene is TRBJ1-4, the V gene TRBV2; D is uncertain. V lost 6 bases, J lost 6 bases, and 8 bases lay in between. Per germline, CDR1 SNHLY and CDR2 FYNNEI. The CDR3 is made up of 12 amino acids. CDR3 DNA sequence: TGTGCCAGCAGAGGGAATGATGAAAAACTGTTTTTT. Protein: CASRGNDEKLFF.

This clonotype came up once. The V and J genes are TRBV3-1 and TRBJ1-1; TRBD1 is a possible D gene (5 bases). The germline V gene has CDR1 LGHDT and CDR2 YNNKEL (reference sequence). The V end lost 1 base, the J end lost 8 bases, and 11 bases lay between the germline ends. This CDR3 region has 13 residues. Here the CDR3 reads CASSQGMHREAFF. The CDR3 nucleotides are TGTGCCAGCAGCCAAGGCATGCACAGGGAAGCTTTCTTT.

This rearrangement joins TRBV5-1 to TRBJ2-1, with D possibly called TRBD1 or TRBD2 (7 bases each). Per germline, CDR1 SGHRS and CDR2 YFSETQ. The length of the CDR3 is 14 residues. Trimming took off 4 bases at V and 12 bases at J, with 20 bases between the two ends. The CDR3 here is CASSPFGEGARQFF. CDR3 sequence (DNA): TGCGCCAGCAGCCCCTTCGGGGAGGGGGCGCGGCAGTTCTTC.